One and the same sample provided the 8 T cell receptor beta chains below, sequenced in a study of persistence of HIV-infected CD4 T cells. This was the immunoSEQ version 4 assay in survey mode. The repertoire was sequenced with immunoSEQ multiplex PCR; TCRdb's copy has only in-frame clones and lacks some. The data show about 48,000 clones, around 80% seen once. The antigens these receptors bind are not known. Cells were stimulated with CMV-infected fibroblast lysates at 8 to 10 ug/mL. CD40L/CD69 double-negative CD45RO-high memory CD4+ T cells were collected. Sequenced material: CD4+ T cells sorted from PBMCs after roughly 20-hour stimulation, taken from a patient who received antiretroviral therapy. These receptors all come from an adult man with HIV who was CMV-seropositive.

The chain couples TRBV7-2 to TRBJ2-2; D gene unclear. The V end was cut by 3 bases, the J end by 0 bases, with 11 bases between. The germline CDR1 and CDR2 sequences are SGHTA and FQGNSA. This CDR3 spans 16 amino acids. The CDR3 region is CASSFLPQTNTGELFF. In DNA form, the CDR3 reads TGTGCCAGCAGCTTTCTGCCCCAGACGAACACCGGGGAGCTGTTTTTT.

The V call is TRBV21-1, the J call TRBJ2-7. TRBV21-1 is noted as a pseudogene. CDR3 length: 13 residues. CDR3 residues: CANSTRVLDEQYF. CDR3 in DNA: TGTGCCAATTCAACACGCGTCCTCGACGAGCAGTACTTC.

The rearrangement joins TRBV30 to TRBJ1-3; TRBD1 might be the D (6 bases). The CDR3 has 14 amino acids. CDR1 GTSNPN and CDR2 SVGIG come from the germline V gene (reference sequence). V was clipped by 4 bases and J by 4 bases, with 14 bases between them. Here the CDR3 reads CAWTGGAGGNTIYF. The CDR3 nucleotides are TGTGCCTGGACCGGGGGGGCTGGCGGAAACACCATATATTTT.

The CDR3 DNA reads as TGTGCCAGCAGTGAACCCCGACAGGGGGTCTTTGGTTCACCCCTCCACTTT. It codes for CASSEPRQGVFGSPLHF. The genes are TRBV6-1 and TRBJ1-6; 9 bases agree with TRBD1. This CDR3 has 17 residues. V lost 2 bases, J lost 9 bases, and 11 bases stayed unmatched. Looked up from germline, CDR1 is MNHNS and CDR2 is SASEGT.

This sequence joins TRBV15 and TRBJ2-2, with 9 positions matching TRBD2. From germline, CDR1 is LNHNV and CDR2 YYDKDF (reference sequence). The CDR3 is made up of 18 amino acids. V was pared by 1 base and J by 5 bases, with 11 bases of the junction left unmatched. This CDR3 reads CATSRGGSSGSGTGELFF. The CDR3 DNA reads TGTGCCACCAGCAGAGGAGGGAGTAGCGGGAGCGGAACCGGGGAGCTGTTTTTT.

This chain connects TRBV7-8 to TRBJ2-1; D might be TRBD1 (5 bases). V was pared by 6 bases and J by 10 bases, with 16 bases between. The germline V gene encodes CDR1 SGHVS and CDR2 FQNEAQ. CDR3 length: 13 residues. The CDR3: CASRRTDSHEQFF. CDR3 nucleotides: TGTGCCAGCAGGCGGACCGACAGTCACGAGCAGTTCTTC.

The genes are TRBV7-9 and TRBJ2-4; D is perhaps TRBD2 (6 bases). CDR1 and CDR2 from the germline V gene are SEHNR and FQNEAQ (reference sequence). V lost 1 base, J lost 4 bases, and 11 bases lay in between. This CDR3 is 15 amino acids long. The CDR3 protein is CASSLGGGGKNIQYF. CDR3 nucleotide sequence: TGTGCCAGCAGCTTAGGTGGTGGAGGGAAAAACATTCAGTACTTC.

The chain uses TRBV3-1 (or the pseudogene TRBV3-2) and TRBJ2-2; tentatively, D is TRBD2 (5 bases). The CDR3 runs to 15 residues. Trimming removed 6 bases at V and 4 bases at J, with 15 bases between. Germline V lookup: CDR1 LGHDT, CDR2 YNNKEL (reference sequence). The CDR3: CASSRVRVGTGELFF. In DNA form, the CDR3 reads TGTGCCAGCAGTCGCGTGCGGGTGGGCACCGGGGAGCTGTTTTTT.